Listed here are 32 T cell receptor beta chains from one sample, sequenced in a study of identical twins (dated by TCRdb to between 2015 and 2016). Libraries were prepared through 5' RACE. The reads were generated on an Illumina HiSeq 2000. TCRdb reran the public reads through fastp at Q25 and MiXCR, keeping productive beta chains. Identical CDR3 proteins give one entry, which carries the most common genes and DNA. The sample profile shows 550,000 to 700,000 distinct CDR3 sequences; over 8.5% of them were found once. The ten largest clones represent approximately 3.2% of the sample. The data also belong to a second study, concerning yellow fever vaccine responses in identical twins.

Sequences were obtained from PBMCs. The receptors shown here come from a woman aged 18 to 35 in good health.

This clonotype was seen more than once but under ten times. V and J are TRBV27 and TRBJ1-6; perhaps TRBD1 as D (5 bases). This CDR3 comprises 15 residues. V was pared by 3 bases and J by 8 bases, with 14 bases between. Looked up from germline, CDR1 is MNHEY and CDR2 is SMNVEV (reference sequence). DNA of the CDR3: TGTGCCAGCAGTTTGGGTGCGCAGGGCTATTCACCCCTCCACTTT. Residues: CASSLGAQGYSPLHF.

There are a few counts of this clonotype. V is TRBV14 and J is TRBJ2-7; D is perhaps TRBD2 (6 bases). CDR1 is SGHDN and CDR2 is FVKESK in the germline V gene. Trimming took 6 bases from V and 6 from J, leaving 15 bases between them. The CDR3 length is 13 residues. The CDR3 sequence is CASSNLGGSEQYF. CDR3 coding DNA: TGTGCCAGCAGTAATTTGGGGGGAAGCGAGCAGTACTTC.

This chain joins TRBV12-3 or TRBV12-4 and TRBJ2-4; 10 bases line up with TRBD1. Germline trimming cut 2 bases from V and 5 bases from J; bases unmatched to any gene: 9. CDR3 length: 17 amino acids. The CDR3: CASSLKTGGETENIQYF. The CDR3 DNA follows: TGTGCCAGCAGTTTAAAGACAGGGGGCGAGACTGAAAACATTCAGTACTTC.

In this sample, this clonotype turned up a few times. The chain recombines TRBV4-3 with TRBJ2-7, with D perhaps TRBD1 (6 bases). Between the trimmed V and J ends, which lost 0 bases and 3 bases, there was a span of 12 bases. Germline CDR1 LGHNA, CDR2 YSLEER. The CDR3 contains 15 residues. For the CDR3, the DNA is TGCGCCAGCAGCCAAGATGCGACAGGAGACTACGAGCAGTACTTC. This encodes CASSQDATGDYEQYF.

The chain uses TRBV19 and TRBJ2-1; 14 nucleotides match TRBD2. The CDR3 consists of 21 residues. V was clipped by 0 bases and J by 0 bases; unmatched bases: 10. In germline, CDR1 is LNHDA, CDR2 SQIVND (reference sequence). Here the CDR3 DNA reads TGTGCCAGTAGTATAGATCGTCTAGGGACTAGCGGGAGAAACTCCTACAATGAGCAGTTCTTC. Its protein product is CASSIDRLGTSGRNSYNEQFF.

This chain connects TRBV2 to TRBJ2-2; the D call may be TRBD1 or TRBD2 (5 bases each). Germline V gene lookup returns CDR1 SNHLY and CDR2 FYNNEI. CDR3 length: 14 amino acids. V was shortened by 8 bases and J by 8 bases, with 18 bases between the two germline ends. The CDR3 loop reads CASGPGPPRGELFF. For the CDR3, the DNA is TGTGCCAGCGGACCGGGACCTCCGAGGGGGGAGCTGTTTTTT.

There are a few counts of this clonotype. The chain has TRBV10-1 and TRBJ1-1; the match to TRBD1 covers 8 bases. J gave up 4 bases and V 7 bases, and 8 bases lay outside the gene matches. The germline CDR1 and CDR2 sequences are WNHNN and SYGVQD (reference sequence). The CDR3 spans 14 residues. The CDR3 DNA sequence: TGCGCCAGCAAAGGACAGGGAGTGTTCACTGAAGCTTTCTTT. Amino acid sequence: CASKGQGVFTEAFF.

The sample holds many counts of this clonotype. This chain connects TRBV5-1 to TRBJ2-3; D possibly uses TRBD1 or TRBD2 (5 bases each). The germline V and J ends were trimmed by 0 bases and 0 bases, with 11 bases remaining between them. The germline V gene has CDR1 SGHRS and CDR2 YFSETQ. The CDR3 length is 16 residues. CDR3 residues: CASSLGEGPSTDTQYF. In DNA, the CDR3 is TGCGCCAGCAGCTTGGGAGAGGGGCCGAGCACAGATACGCAGTATTTT.

The chain couples TRBV28 to TRBJ2-7, with D perhaps matching TRBD1 or TRBD2 (5 bases each). CDR3 size: 14 residues. Trimming left V 3 bases short and J 3 bases short, with 12 bases between. In germline, CDR1 is MDHEN, CDR2 SYDVKM. The CDR3 nucleotides read TGTGCCAGCAGTTTGGGCAGGGAGCGCTACGAGCAGTACTTC. Translating gives CASSLGRERYEQYF.

This clonotype was seen at least ten times. The rearrangement uses TRBV3-1 and TRBJ2-2; the match to TRBD1 covers 7 bases. The CDR3 covers 13 residues. Germline loops: CDR1 LGHDT, CDR2 YNNKEL (reference sequence). With 5 bases clipped from V and 6 bases from J, the junction kept 3 bases outside the gene matches. CDR3 nucleotide sequence: TGTGCCAGCAGCTTGACAGGGTCCGGGGAGCTGTTTTTT. As protein: CASSLTGSGELFF.

The chain employs TRBV3-1 and TRBJ2-7; D not resolved. Germline CDR1 LGHDT, CDR2 YNNKEL (reference sequence). V was clipped by 1 base and J by 3 bases, with 13 bases between them. There are 15 residues in the CDR3. The CDR3 nucleotides are TGTGCCAGCAGCCAAGGGTTAGACGAATACTACGAGCAGTACTTC. Its translation is CASSQGLDEYYEQYF.

This chain connects TRBV15 to TRBJ2-1; 7 nucleotides align to TRBD2. Germline V gene lookup returns CDR1 LNHNV and CDR2 YYDKDF (reference sequence). The CDR3 contains 16 residues. Losses at the gene ends were 1 base for V and 6 bases for J; bases not matched to a gene: 9. The CDR3 loop reads CATSRGRTSNGNEQFF. CDR3 in DNA: TGTGCCACCAGCAGAGGCCGGACTAGTAACGGCAATGAGCAGTTCTTC.

This clonotype was recorded a few times. The chain carries TRBV4-3 and TRBJ2-1; the D gene is possibly TRBD2 (6 bases). V was cut by 3 bases and J by 6 bases, with 12 bases left in between. There are 14 residues in the CDR3. Germline values: CDR1 LGHNA, CDR2 YSLEER. The CDR3 DNA follows: TGCGCCAGCAGCCACGCCGGGACTGCCAATGAGCAGTTCTTC. This codes for CASSHAGTANEQFF.

This clonotype was found many times. The V and J genes are TRBV12-3 or TRBV12-4 and TRBJ2-5; D gene uncertain. Trimming took 7 bases from V and 2 from J, leaving 11 bases between them. This CDR3 is built from 13 residues. DNA of the CDR3: TGTGCCAGCACCCTGGCGGTACAAGAGACCCAGTACTTC. Translation gives CASTLAVQETQYF.

This clonotype occurred many times. This chain joins TRBV4-3 and TRBJ2-3; weak D call: TRBD2 (6 bases). The CDR3 extends over 15 amino acids. Germline CDR1 and CDR2: LGHNA and YSLEER. V lost 0 bases to trimming and J lost 10 bases, with 17 bases between them. The chain's CDR3 is CASSQDEGIGGAQYF. CDR3 coding DNA: TGCGCCAGCAGCCAAGATGAGGGGATCGGAGGGGCGCAGTATTTT.

This clonotype appeared many times. This chain uses TRBV15 with TRBJ2-7; weak D call: TRBD1 (5 bases). CDR1 and CDR2 from the germline V gene are LNHNV and YYDKDF (reference sequence). V was shortened by 0 bases and J by 5 bases, with 14 bases between the two germline ends. The CDR3 runs to 15 residues. The CDR3 DNA reads TGTGCCACCAGCAGAGAAAGGGGCCGGTCGGACGAGCAGTACTTC. This codes for CATSRERGRSDEQYF.

The chain links TRBV6-1 to TRBJ2-7; D may be TRBD1 (5 bases). The CDR3 consists of 14 residues. Trimming took off 6 bases at V and 2 bases at J, with 14 bases between the two ends. The germline V gene encodes CDR1 MNHNS and CDR2 SASEGT. The DNA of the CDR3 is TGTGCCAGCAGGCCACAGGTTGGACCCTACGAGCAGTACTTC. It is translated as CASRPQVGPYEQYF.

This clonotype was detected ten times or more. The chain employs TRBV7-2 and TRBJ2-1; 7 bases are a match to TRBD2. Trimming took 1 base from V and 4 from J; bases not matched to a gene: 7. CDR3 length: 16 residues. Germline values: CDR1 SGHTA, CDR2 FQGNSA. The CDR3 DNA is TGTGCCAGCAGCTTAGTCGCGGGAGCGGCTTACAATGAGCAGTTCTTC. Encoded protein: CASSLVAGAAYNEQFF.

A remark on this clonotype: A junction end diverges from the germline sequence, so it may reflect a read error. The gene calls are TRBV27 and TRBJ2-7; TRBD1 agrees at 7 bases. From germline, CDR1 is MNHEY and CDR2 SMNVEV (reference sequence). The CDR3 consists of 16 residues. The CDR3 loop reads CACSLPPNRGQFEQYF. The DNA of the CDR3 is TGTGCCTGCAGTTTACCACCCAATCGGGGACAGTTCGAGCAGTACTTC.

In its sample, this clonotype was seen a few times. The chain uses TRBV5-1 and TRBJ2-2; tentative D call: TRBD2 (5 bases). Germline V gives CDR1 SGHRS, CDR2 YFSETQ. V gave up 7 bases and J gave up 5 bases, with 18 bases separating them. There are 15 residues in the CDR3. CDR3 DNA: TGCGCCAGCGGGAGAGACACATTGGGAACCGGGGAGCTGTTTTTT. Encoded protein: CASGRDTLGTGELFF.

This clonotype was seen a single time. The chain combines TRBV2 with TRBJ2-5, with 8 bases aligning to TRBD1. Germline CDR1 and CDR2: SNHLY and FYNNEI. V trimming: 3 bases; J trimming: 5 bases; junction bases outside the gene matches: 11. The CDR3 totals 16 residues. The chain's CDR3 is CASSEKGRGLVETQYF. The CDR3, as DNA: TGTGCCAGCAGTGAGAAAGGCAGGGGGCTCGTGGAGACCCAGTACTTC.

The J gene is TRBJ2-3, the V gene TRBV12-2. TRBV12-2 is a pseudogene locus. This CDR3 contains 16 residues. CDR3: CASRLVGSLGTDTQYF. The DNA of the CDR3 is TGTGCAAGTCGCTTAGTTGGTAGTTTGGGCACAGATACGCAGTATTTT.

The table lists this clonotype with a few counts. The chain links TRBV16 to TRBJ1-1; D not certain. Deletions cut 3 bases from V and 3 bases from J, with 8 bases between. CDR1 and CDR2 (germline): KGHSY, FQNENV. This CDR3 is built from 13 residues. The CDR3: CASSQAAYTEAFF. CDR3 in DNA: TGTGCCAGCAGCCAGGCAGCCTACACTGAAGCTTTCTTT.

The sample holds a few counts of this clonotype. This chain connects TRBV12-3 or TRBV12-4 to TRBJ2-3, with 8 bases matching TRBD2. The trim removed 10 bases at V and 5 bases at J, leaving 14 bases unmatched. The CDR3 is made up of 15 amino acids. CDR3 loop: CATSTAGGRIDTQYF. The CDR3 DNA reads TGTGCCACCTCGACGGCGGGCGGGAGGATAGATACGCAGTATTTT.

The rearrangement links TRBV7-2 to TRBJ2-7, with TRBD1 matching 9 bases. CDR1 SGHTA and CDR2 FQGNSA come from the germline V gene. The CDR3 covers 16 residues. The ends lost 4 bases at V and 1 base at J; junction bases unmatched: 8. CDR3 DNA sequence: TGTGCCAGCAGCTCCCAAGGACAGGGGCTATCCTACGAGCAGTACTTC. This encodes CASSSQGQGLSYEQYF.

This clonotype was counted many times. The CDR3 bases are TGTGCCAGCAGCTTGGAGACAGGGTGGGAGCAGTACTTC. This sequence encodes CASSLETGWEQYF. The V gene is TRBV5-5, the J gene TRBJ2-7; 7 nucleotides match TRBD1. CDR1 is SGHKS and CDR2 is YYEKEE in the germline V gene (reference sequence). Germline trimming cut 0 bases from V and 7 bases from J; bases unmatched to any gene: 4. This CDR3 is built from 13 residues.

The rearrangement uses TRBV29-1 and TRBJ2-7; the D call may be TRBD1 or TRBD2 (5 bases each). Germline-derived CDR1 and CDR2 are SQVTM and ANQGSEA. Trimming stripped 2 bases from V and 0 bases from J, with 14 bases between. CDR3 length equals 15 residues. In DNA form, the CDR3 reads TGCAGCGTTGAAACGTTAGGGGACCTCTCCTACGAGCAGTACTTC. It translates to CSVETLGDLSYEQYF.

This clonotype was seen more than once but under ten times. This chain connects TRBV29-1 to TRBJ1-2; D remains unclear. Germline assignment: CDR1 SQVTM and CDR2 ANQGSEA. Between the trimmed V and J ends, which lost 0 bases and 0 bases, there was a span of 11 bases. The CDR3 spans 15 residues. CDR3 sequence: CSVEDSKAANYGYTF. The CDR3, as DNA: TGCAGCGTTGAAGATAGTAAGGCGGCTAACTATGGCTACACCTTC.

A few counts support this clonotype. In nucleotides, the CDR3 is TGTGCCAGCAGCCCTGGACCCTTGGGGGAGACCCAGTACTTC. Residues: CASSPGPLGETQYF. The gene calls are TRBV4-2 and TRBJ2-5; D unclear. The V gene lost 4 bases and the J gene lost 5 bases, with 14 bases spanning the gap. Germline-derived CDR1 and CDR2 are LGHNA and YNFKEQ. This CDR3 region has 14 residues.

This clonotype was detected a few times. V is TRBV27 and J is TRBJ2-2; 7 bases are shared with TRBD1. The CDR3 consists of 17 residues. Germline V gene data show CDR1 as MNHEY and CDR2 as SMNVEV (reference sequence). Losses at the gene ends were 5 bases for V and 0 bases for J; bases not matched to a gene: 9. This chain's CDR3 is CASSRTRDSTNTGELFF. CDR3 nucleotides: TGTGCCAGCAGTAGGACCCGGGACAGTACGAACACCGGGGAGCTGTTTTTT.

This clonotype was seen a handful of times. CDR3 amino acids: CSARAGGQANTDTQYF. The CDR3 DNA follows: TGCAGTGCTAGGGCTGGAGGACAGGCGAACACAGATACGCAGTATTTT. The chain carries TRBV20-1 and TRBJ2-3; TRBD1 aligns across 7 bases. Germline CDR1 and CDR2: DFQATT and SNEGSKA (reference sequence). There are 16 residues in the CDR3. The V gene end was trimmed by 3 bases and the J gene end by 2 bases; junction bases not matched to a gene: 11.

This clonotype was recorded a few times. This rearrangement joins TRBV4-1 to TRBJ2-1; TRBD1 is a possible D gene (5 bases). This CDR3 is 16 amino acids long. Between the trimmed V and J ends, which lost 1 base and 3 bases, there was a span of 13 bases. The germline gives CDR1 MGHRA, CDR2 YSYEKL. Here the CDR3 DNA reads TGCGCCAGCAGCCAAGTGGGCCAGGGAATCTACAATGAGCAGTTCTTC. Protein: CASSQVGQGIYNEQFF.